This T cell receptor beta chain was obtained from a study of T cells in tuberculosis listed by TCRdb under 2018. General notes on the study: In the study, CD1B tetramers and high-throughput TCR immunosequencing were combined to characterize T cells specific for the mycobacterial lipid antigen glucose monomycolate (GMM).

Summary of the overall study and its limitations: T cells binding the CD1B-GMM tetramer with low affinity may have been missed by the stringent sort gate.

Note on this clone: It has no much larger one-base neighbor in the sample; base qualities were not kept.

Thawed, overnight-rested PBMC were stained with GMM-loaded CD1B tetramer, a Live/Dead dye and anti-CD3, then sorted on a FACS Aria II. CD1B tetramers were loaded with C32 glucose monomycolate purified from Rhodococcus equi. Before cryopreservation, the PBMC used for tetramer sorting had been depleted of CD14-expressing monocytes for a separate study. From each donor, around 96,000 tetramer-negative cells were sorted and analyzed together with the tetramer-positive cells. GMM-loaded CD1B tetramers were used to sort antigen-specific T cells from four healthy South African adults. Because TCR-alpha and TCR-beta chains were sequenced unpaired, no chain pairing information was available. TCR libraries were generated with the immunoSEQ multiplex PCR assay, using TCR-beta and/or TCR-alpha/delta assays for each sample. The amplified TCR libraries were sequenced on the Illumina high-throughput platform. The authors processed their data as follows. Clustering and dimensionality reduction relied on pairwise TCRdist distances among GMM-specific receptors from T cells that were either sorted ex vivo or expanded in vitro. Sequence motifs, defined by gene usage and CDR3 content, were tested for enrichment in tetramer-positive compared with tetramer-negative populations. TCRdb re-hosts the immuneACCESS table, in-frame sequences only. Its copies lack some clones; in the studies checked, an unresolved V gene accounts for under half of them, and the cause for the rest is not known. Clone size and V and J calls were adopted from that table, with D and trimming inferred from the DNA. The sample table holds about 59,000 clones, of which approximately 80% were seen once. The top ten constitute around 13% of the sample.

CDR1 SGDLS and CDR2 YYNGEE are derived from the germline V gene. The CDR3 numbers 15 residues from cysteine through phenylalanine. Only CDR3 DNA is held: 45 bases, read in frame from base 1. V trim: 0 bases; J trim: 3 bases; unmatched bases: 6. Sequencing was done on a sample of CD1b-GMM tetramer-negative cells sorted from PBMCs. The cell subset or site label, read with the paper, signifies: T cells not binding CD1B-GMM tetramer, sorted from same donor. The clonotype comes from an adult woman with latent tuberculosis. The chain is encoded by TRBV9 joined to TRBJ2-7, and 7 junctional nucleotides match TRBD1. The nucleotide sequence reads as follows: TGTGCCAGCAGCGTAGGCGAGGGGGCAATCTACGAGCAGTACTTC. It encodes CASSVGEGAIYEQYF.